The next 32 T cell receptor beta chains were all read from a single sample in a study of blood T cell repertoires in COVID-19. Clones were read by immunoSEQ multiplex PCR, and TCRdb kept only the in-frame ones, dropping some. The sample has 200,000 to 300,000 clones; around 88% are singletons. Sequencing was performed on peripheral blood. The receptors were sampled from a woman aged 30 to 39 who had recovered from COVID-19.

CDR3 DNA sequence: TGTGCCAGCAGCCAAGAAGGGAACAGGTTATATGGCTACACCTTC. Translating it yields CASSQEGNRLYGYTF. The gene calls are TRBV3-1 (or the pseudogene TRBV3-2) and TRBJ1-2, with D perhaps matching TRBD1 (5 bases). The V gene's germline CDR1 is LGHDT and CDR2 YNNKEL (reference sequence). Trimming pared 0 bases from V and 5 bases from J, leaving 13 bases between. The CDR3 has 15 residues.

This clone was counted once. This chain connects TRBV29-1 to TRBJ2-7; weak D call: TRBD2 (5 bases). Germline CDR1 and CDR2: SQVTM and ANQGSEA. There are 13 residues in the CDR3. V was clipped by 7 bases and J by 2 bases, with 15 bases between them. The CDR3 spells CSASAGLTYEQYF. CDR3 in DNA: TGCAGCGCATCCGCGGGTCTAACCTACGAGCAGTACTTC.

This chain links TRBV27 with TRBJ2-7, with 7 bases identical to TRBD1. Trimming cost V 10 bases and J 2 bases; bases outside gene matches: 11. The length of the CDR3 is 14 residues. Germline V gene data show CDR1 as MNHEY and CDR2 as SMNVEV (reference sequence). The CDR3 loop reads CAKEVGQRTYEQYF. As DNA, the CDR3 is TGTGCCAAGGAAGTGGGACAGAGAACCTACGAGCAGTACTTC.

This chain uses TRBV18 with TRBJ1-1; 7 positions agree with TRBD1. CDR1 is KGHSH, CDR2 LQKENI, per germline. The CDR3 has 17 residues. J lost 4 bases, V lost 1 base, and 12 bases had no gene match. CDR3 nucleotides: TGTGCCAGCTCACCACGGGACAGCCGTGTCGGGGTCACTGAAGCTTTCTTT. As protein: CASSPRDSRVGVTEAFF.

V usage is TRBV7-8 and J usage is TRBJ1-6; weak D call: TRBD1 (6 bases). The CDR3 runs to 15 residues. V was pared by 1 base and J by 8 bases, with 12 bases between. Germline V gene sequence: CDR1 SGHVS, CDR2 FQNEAQ. CDR3 bases: TGTGCCAGCAGCTTAGACGGGGGGGCTGATTCACCCCTCCACTTT. Translated, it gives CASSLDGGADSPLHF. Based on the CDR3 plus reference TRBV7-8 and TRBJ1-6, the full variable domain is GAGVSQSPRYKVAKRGQDVALRCDPISGHVSLFWYQQALGQGPEFLTYFQNEAQLDKSGLPSDRFFAERPEGSVSTLKIQRTQQEDSAVYLCASSLDGGADSPLHFGNGTRLTVT.

This sequence joins TRBV19 and TRBJ2-6; D is unresolved. CDR1 and CDR2 (germline): LNHDA, SQIVND (reference sequence). There are 17 residues in the CDR3. V was pared by 3 bases and J by 2 bases, with 14 bases between. CDR3 bases: TGTGCCAGTAGTATTGGGTTCAGGCAGACTGGGGCCAACGTCCTGACTTTC. This codes for CASSIGFRQTGANVLTF.

J is TRBJ1-2 and V is TRBV9; 11 bases fit TRBD1. The CDR3 contains 16 residues. CDR1 is SGDLS, CDR2 YYNGEE, per germline. V shed 0 bases and J 4 bases; nucleotides not matched to a gene: 5. The CDR3 sequence: CASSVGGQGALYGYTF. The CDR3 nucleotides are TGTGCCAGCAGCGTAGGAGGACAGGGGGCTCTCTATGGCTACACCTTC.

This sequence joins TRBV10-3 and TRBJ2-3; 9 bases map to TRBD2. V lost 4 bases and J lost 2; bases outside the gene matches: 4. The CDR3 extends over 15 amino acids. The V gene's germline CDR1 is ENHRY and CDR2 SYGVKD. CDR3 in amino acids: CAISVGGGATDTQYF. The CDR3 nucleotides are TGTGCCATCAGTGTGGGCGGGGGGGCCACAGATACGCAGTATTTT.

This clone showed up just once. The chain is built from TRBV19 and TRBJ2-7; tentatively, D is TRBD1 (5 bases). V was pared by 6 bases and J by 3 bases, with 18 bases between. CDR1 is LNHDA and CDR2 is SQIVND in the germline V gene (reference sequence). The CDR3 is 15 residues long. For the CDR3, the DNA is TGTGCCAGTAGCCCTTCGACAGTGCGTTTCTACGAGCAGTACTTC. Encoded protein: CASSPSTVRFYEQYF.

The V and J genes are TRBV7-9 and TRBJ1-2; 7 nucleotides align to TRBD1. Germline CDR1 reads SEHNR; CDR2 reads FQNEAQ (reference sequence). The CDR3 covers 17 residues. V lost 2 bases and J lost 3; bases outside the gene matches: 12. The CDR3 spells CASSLPPGTEGHYGYTF. As DNA, the CDR3 is TGTGCCAGCAGCTTACCTCCCGGGACAGAGGGACACTATGGCTACACCTTC.

The chain recombines TRBV6-2 or TRBV6-3 with TRBJ1-2; TRBD1 agrees at 8 bases. The germline V gene has CDR1 MNHEY and CDR2 SVGEGT. CDR3 length equals 13 residues. V trimming: 5 bases; J trimming: 7 bases; junction bases outside the gene matches: 6. The CDR3 sequence is CASSAGQGGGYTF. The CDR3 DNA is TGTGCCAGCAGTGCCGGACAGGGTGGTGGCTACACCTTC.

This clone was picked up one time. The rearrangement links TRBV9 to TRBJ2-2; 8 bases match TRBD1. V was clipped by 3 bases and J by 6 bases; unmatched bases: 10. The CDR3 contains 16 residues. Germline V lookup: CDR1 SGDLS, CDR2 YYNGEE. The CDR3 spells CASSAPAGTGSGELFF. The DNA for the CDR3 is TGTGCCAGCAGCGCGCCAGCTGGGACAGGCTCCGGGGAGCTGTTTTTT.

The chain combines TRBV2 with TRBJ2-7, with 7 positions matching TRBD1. Trimming at V came to 7 bases and at J to 3 bases, leaving 12 bases not matched to a gene. Germline values: CDR1 SNHLY, CDR2 FYNNEI. This CDR3 is 15 amino acids long. This CDR3 reads CASTPGVDRYYEQYF. The DNA of the CDR3 is TGTGCCAGCACCCCCGGGGTGGACAGGTACTACGAGCAGTACTTC.

The chain joins TRBV21-1 to TRBJ2-2; the table's D call TRBD1 went unverified against the DNA. TRBV21-1 is recorded as a pseudogene. The CDR3 covers 18 residues. This chain's CDR3 is CASTSTGSPLKGTGELFF. The DNA of the CDR3 is TGTGCCAGCACCTCGACAGGGAGCCCCCTAAAGGGCACCGGGGAGCTGTTTTTT.

The chain couples TRBV6-5 to TRBJ2-7, with D possibly being TRBD1 (6 bases). Germline assignment: CDR1 MNHEY and CDR2 SVGAGI. The CDR3 is 14 residues long. The germline V and J ends were trimmed by 6 bases and 1 base, with 13 bases remaining between them. CDR3 loop: CASSLRGGSYEQYF. In nucleotides, the CDR3 is TGTGCCAGCAGCCTCAGGGGCGGGTCCTACGAGCAGTACTTC.

V usage is TRBV30 and J usage is TRBJ2-2; no clear D. The germline V and J ends were trimmed by 2 bases and 1 base, with 8 bases remaining between them. The CDR3 runs 14 residues. Germline CDR1 and CDR2: GTSNPN and SVGIG (reference sequence). Here the CDR3 DNA reads TGTGCCTGGAGTACAGTGAGGAACACCGGGGAGCTGTTTTTT. Translated: CAWSTVRNTGELFF.

V is TRBV6-6 and J is TRBJ2-3, with 12 bases matching TRBD2. The CDR3 extends over 15 amino acids. The germline gives CDR1 MNHNY, CDR2 SVGAGI (reference sequence). V shed 7 bases and J 5 bases; nucleotides not matched to a gene: 7. The CDR3 nucleotides read TGTGCCAGCACCGAGCTAGCGGGGGGGGGAGATACGCAGTATTTT. Its protein product is CASTELAGGGDTQYF.

The V gene is TRBV7-9, the J gene TRBJ1-2, with D uncertain. This CDR3 has 13 amino acids. The germline gives CDR1 SEHNR, CDR2 FQNEAQ (reference sequence). V lost 3 bases and J lost 8, with 13 bases in between. The CDR3 DNA reads TGTGCCAGCAGCTTTTCGGAGCCGAGGGGCTACACCTTC. The encoded protein is CASSFSEPRGYTF. Full variable domain (rest looked up from reference TRBV7-9 and TRBJ1-2): DTGVSQNPRHKITKRGQNVTFRCDPISEHNRLYWYRQTLGQGPEFLTYFQNEAQLEKSRLLSDRFSAERPKGSFSTLEIQRTEQGDSAMYLCASSFSEPRGYTFGSGTRLTVV.

The chain employs TRBV29-1 and TRBJ2-5; 16 bases fit TRBD2. The germline V gene has CDR1 SQVTM and CDR2 ANQGSEA. The CDR3 totals 19 residues. V was clipped by 0 bases and J by 4 bases; unmatched bases: 11. CDR3 sequence (DNA): TGCAGCGTTGAAGAACCCTACGGGACTAGCGGGGGGGCCGGAGAGACCCAGTACTTC. Translation gives CSVEEPYGTSGGAGETQYF.

For the CDR3, the DNA is TGTGCCAGCAGTGAAGCCACCTCGTTCATCCACGGTTCACCCCTCCACTTT. It is translated as CASSEATSFIHGSPLHF. The V and J genes are TRBV6-1 and TRBJ1-6, with D unresolved. The CDR3 runs to 17 residues. Trimming left V 0 bases short and J 9 bases short, with 18 bases between. Germline lookup yields CDR1 MNHNS and CDR2 SASEGT.

This sequence joins TRBV4-2 and TRBJ2-7; 8 bases map to TRBD1. This CDR3 region has 15 residues. Unmatched junction bases numbered 7, after V lost 4 bases and J lost 2 bases. From germline, CDR1 is LGHNA and CDR2 YNFKEQ. CDR3 loop: CASSRDTGGPYEQYF. The DNA for the CDR3 is TGTGCCAGCAGCCGAGACACAGGGGGACCCTACGAGCAGTACTTC.

The J gene is TRBJ2-5, the V gene TRBV4-1, with TRBD1 as a possible D gene (5 bases). The V and J ends lost 3 bases and 1 base respectively, with 9 bases between them. Germline CDR1 reads MGHRA; CDR2 reads YSYEKL. The CDR3 spans 14 residues. Here the CDR3 reads CASSQTDSQETQYF. CDR3 coding DNA: TGCGCCAGCAGCCAGACCGACAGCCAAGAGACCCAGTACTTC.

This sequence joins TRBV27 and TRBJ1-1; TRBD1 is a possible D gene (5 bases). The CDR3 has 13 amino acids. Trimming pared 10 bases from V and 3 bases from J, leaving 15 bases between. The germline CDR1 and CDR2 sequences are MNHEY and SMNVEV (reference sequence). Here the CDR3 reads CAISAGLDTEAFF. The CDR3 nucleotides are TGTGCCATTTCGGCAGGGTTGGACACTGAAGCTTTCTTT.

The chain combines TRBV15 with TRBJ2-1, with TRBD1 matching 7 bases. The germline gives CDR1 LNHNV, CDR2 YYDKDF (reference sequence). The CDR3 loop spans 13 amino acids. With 3 bases clipped from V and 12 bases from J, the junction kept 8 bases outside the gene matches. CDR3 region: CATSSNRRQGQFF. Written as DNA, the CDR3 is TGTGCCACCAGCAGTAATCGTCGACAGGGGCAGTTCTTC.

The V gene is TRBV27, the J gene TRBJ2-1; no definite D call. The germline gives CDR1 MNHEY, CDR2 SMNVEV (reference sequence). The CDR3 covers 16 residues. Trimming removed 5 bases from V and 3 bases from J, with 17 bases in between. The CDR3 bases are TGTGCCAGCAGTCCCACTCTTCAAGCCCTCTACAATGAGCAGTTCTTC. Encoded protein: CASSPTLQALYNEQFF.

The rearrangement links TRBV6-5 to TRBJ2-3, with 9 nucleotides matching TRBD2. There are 14 residues in the CDR3. Germline V gene data show CDR1 as MNHEY and CDR2 as SVGAGI. Germline trimming cut 5 bases from V and 3 bases from J; bases unmatched to any gene: 3. DNA of the CDR3: TGTGCCAGCAGTAGCGGGGGGATGACAGATACGCAGTATTTT. This gives the protein CASSSGGMTDTQYF.

This clone was detected a few times. This chain links TRBV10-3 with TRBJ1-2, with no clear D. The V and J ends lost 0 bases and 9 bases respectively, with 8 bases between them. This CDR3 is 12 amino acids long. From germline, CDR1 is ENHRY and CDR2 SYGVKD. The CDR3 here is CAISESQVSYTF. The CDR3 nucleotides read TGTGCCATCAGTGAGTCGCAGGTCAGCTACACCTTC.

This chain links TRBV7-8 with TRBJ1-2; tentative D call: TRBD1 (6 bases). V was trimmed by 0 bases and J by 6 bases, leaving 8 bases between them. The CDR3 extends over 13 amino acids. Germline V lookup: CDR1 SGHVS, CDR2 FQNEAQ. As DNA, the CDR3 is TGTGCCAGCAGCTTAGCTAGGGACAATGGCTACACCTTC. Translated: CASSLARDNGYTF.

This chain joins TRBV2 and TRBJ2-3, with D possibly matching TRBD1 (5 bases). The V gene lost 4 bases and the J gene lost 1 base, with 9 bases spanning the gap. This CDR3 has 14 residues. CDR1 SNHLY and CDR2 FYNNEI come from the germline V gene. The CDR3: CASSVGVGTDTQYF. In DNA, the CDR3 is TGTGCCAGCAGTGTAGGGGTCGGCACAGATACGCAGTATTTT.

The chain has TRBV5-4 and TRBJ2-1; 13 bases are shared with TRBD2. CDR1 and CDR2 (germline): SGHNT, YYREEE (reference sequence). Trimming cost V 3 bases and J 5 bases; bases outside gene matches: 8. The CDR3 is made up of 17 amino acids. DNA for the CDR3: TGTGCCAGCAGCTCCACAACTAGCGGGGGGGGACACAATGAGCAGTTCTTC. Amino acid sequence: CASSSTTSGGGHNEQFF.

The J gene is TRBJ2-3, the V gene TRBV5-4; a possible D gene is TRBD2 (6 bases). V was shortened by 0 bases and J by 0 bases, with 8 bases between the two germline ends. The CDR3 totals 15 residues. Germline CDR1 SGHNT, CDR2 YYREEE (reference sequence). CDR3 nucleotide sequence: TGTGCCAGCAGCTTGGGGGGACTTAGCACAGATACGCAGTATTTT. It encodes CASSLGGLSTDTQYF.

The chain has TRBV2 and TRBJ2-7; 8 bases fit TRBD1. This CDR3 has 14 residues. Losses at the gene ends were 8 bases for V and 3 bases for J; bases not matched to a gene: 9. Germline CDR1 and CDR2: SNHLY and FYNNEI. The CDR3 nucleotides read TGTGCCAGCGTTCGGGACAGGCCAGACTACGAGCAGTACTTC. Residues: CASVRDRPDYEQYF.